The TCR beta chain under discussion was sequenced for a study of blood T cell repertoires in COVID-19 (dated by TCRdb to the early 2020s). Describing the broader study: Collaborator samples came from the United States, Italy and Spain and covered acute and convalescent phases of COVID-19. Samples were obtained from the ongoing ImmuneRACE study (first 160 participants) and from over a thousand subjects provided by 6 global collaborators. HLA class I and class II types, where available, came from metadata supplied by the sample provider rather than from assay-based typing. The repertoires were released in a freely available public database meant as a resource for research on the immune response to SARS-CoV-2. Sample metadata almost always included a de-identified subject ID, COVID-19 status, age in years and sex. The prospective study material was composed of cDNA or gDNA derived from T cells, B-cell-depleted T cells, or PBMCs. Subjects who had been exposed to COVID-19, were actively infected with it, or had recovered from it provided the deeply sampled blood TCRbeta repertoires that made up the dataset.

The full study reports these points: How much clinical and demographic metadata was included differed by source and by participant, and the metadata was provided uncurated.

One collaborating source in Seattle enrolled patients while the patients were actively infected and followed the patients over time throughout the course of disease. Each collaborating institution followed its own protocols to collect whole blood in K2EDTA tubes. For TCRbeta analysis, collaborator samples were shipped as frozen whole blood, as isolated PBMCs, or as DNA extracted from either sample type. The immunoSEQ Assay, a bias-controlled multiplex PCR, was used to amplify TCRbeta CDR3 regions from genomic DNA. The study's processing was this. The number of nucleated cells in each sample was estimated by amplification of reference gene primers within the assay. To quantify the absolute abundance of each unique TCRbeta CDR3 rearrangement, sequence reads were collapsed and filtered. For each sample, productive Simpson clonality was calculated by taking the square root of Simpson's diversity index across productive rearrangements. Sourced from immuneACCESS, this table was stored by TCRdb with only in-frame sequences that have V and J called. A share of the clones is absent; for the studies checked, an unresolved V gene accounts for under half, and the remainder has no known explanation. The V and J calls and clone size are taken from that table; D and trimming were inferred from the DNA. The sample table holds roughly 200,000 clones, of which over 75% were seen once. The top ten hold roughly a sixth of the sample.

About this clone itself: No cognate antigen has been identified for it. One base away there is no much larger clone; base qualities are not given.

Trimming takes 3 bases off V and 2 bases off J; junction bases not matched to a gene: 4. Per the germline V gene, KGHSH is the CDR1 and LQKENI is the CDR2. The CDR3 runs 15 residues from the cysteine to the phenylalanine. The CDR3 DNA has 45 bases and is translated from base 1. The rearrangement joined TRBV18 to TRBJ2-7, with 10 bases in between that match TRBD1. The sequence derives from a man aged 45 to 65 with COVID-19, enrolled during active disease. Sequencing was performed on peripheral blood. This receptor has the CDR3 CASSPGTGDTYEQYF. The sequenced DNA is TGTGCCAGCTCACCCGGGACAGGGGACACCTACGAGCAGTACTTC.